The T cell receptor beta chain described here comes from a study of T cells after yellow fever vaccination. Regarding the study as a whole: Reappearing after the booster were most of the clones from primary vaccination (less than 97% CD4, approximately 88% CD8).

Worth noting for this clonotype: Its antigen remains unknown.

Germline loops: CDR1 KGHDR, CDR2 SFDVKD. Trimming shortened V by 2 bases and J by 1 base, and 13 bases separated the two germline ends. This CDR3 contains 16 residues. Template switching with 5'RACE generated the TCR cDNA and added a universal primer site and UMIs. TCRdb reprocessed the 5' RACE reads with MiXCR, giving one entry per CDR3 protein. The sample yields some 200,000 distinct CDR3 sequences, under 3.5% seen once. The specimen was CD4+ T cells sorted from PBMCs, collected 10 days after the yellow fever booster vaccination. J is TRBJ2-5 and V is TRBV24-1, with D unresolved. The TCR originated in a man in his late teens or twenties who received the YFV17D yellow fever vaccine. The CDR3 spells CATSDSRTGGQETQYF. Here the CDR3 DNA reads TGTGCCACCAGTGATTCGCGTACCGGCGGCCAAGAGACCCAGTACTTC.